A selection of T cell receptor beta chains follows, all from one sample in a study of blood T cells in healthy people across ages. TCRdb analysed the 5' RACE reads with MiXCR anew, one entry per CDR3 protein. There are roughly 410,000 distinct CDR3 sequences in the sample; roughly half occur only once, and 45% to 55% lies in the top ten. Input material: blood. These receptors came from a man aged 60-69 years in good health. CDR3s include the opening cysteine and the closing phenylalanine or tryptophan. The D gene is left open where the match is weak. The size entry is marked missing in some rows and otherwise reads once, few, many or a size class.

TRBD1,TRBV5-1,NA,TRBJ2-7,TGCGCCAGCAGCGAAGACAGGGACCCCGGGTCCTTTTACGAGCAGTACTTC,CASSEDRDPGSFYEQYF
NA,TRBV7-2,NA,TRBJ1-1,TGTGCCAGCAGCCCCGGTGGAGGGGTTGTAGGTACTGAAGCTTTCTTT,CASSPGGGVVGTEAFF
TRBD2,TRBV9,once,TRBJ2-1,TGTGCCAGCAGCGTCGCCGGGACTAGCGGGGGGATCAATGAGCAGTTCTTC,CASSVAGTSGGINEQFF
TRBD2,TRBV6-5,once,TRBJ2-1,TGTGCCAGCAGTGGACTAGCGGAACGCGCTGAGCAGTTCTTC,CASSGLAERAEQFF
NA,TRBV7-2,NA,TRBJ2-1,TGTGCCAGCAGCTTTGACAGGAGCTCCTACAATGAGCAGTTCTTC,CASSFDRSSYNEQFF
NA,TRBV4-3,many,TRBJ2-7,TGCGCCAGCAGCCAATTACGAGGAGACGAGCAGTACTTC,CASSQLRGDEQYF
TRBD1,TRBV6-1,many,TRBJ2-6,TGTGCCAGCCATCCCGAGGGACAGGAGCTTATGTTGGGAAGTGGGGCCAACGTCCTGACTTTC,CASHPEGQELMLGSGANVLTF
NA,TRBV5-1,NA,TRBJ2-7,TGCGCCAACAGAGTTCAGGGGTCCTCCTACGAGCAGTACTTC,CANRVQGSSYEQYF
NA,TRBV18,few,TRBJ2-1,TGTGCCAGCTCACCACCGCCTGGGGACGAGCAGTTCTTC,CASSPPPGDEQFF
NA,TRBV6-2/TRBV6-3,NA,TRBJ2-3,TGTGCCAGCAGGGAGGCGGACTACACAGATACGCAGTATTTT,CASREADYTDTQYF
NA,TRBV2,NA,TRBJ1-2,TGTGCCAGCAAGACAGAGCACTATGGCTACACCTTC,CASKTEHYGYTF